Following are 27 T cell receptor beta chains from one sample sequenced in a study of T cells after posttransplantation cyclophosphamide (dated by TCRdb to the mid-2010s). The library was built by means of the immunoSEQ multiplex PCR assay. The clones in this table, taken by TCRdb from immuneACCESS, are in-frame only. Not every clone is retained; where verified, under half of the shortfall comes from an unresolved V gene, and the cause of the rest is unknown. In this sample the table shows approximately 40,000 clones, and no singletons are among them. The leading ten clones occupy roughly 2% of the sample. The sample was PBMCs. The receptors originated from a man aged 40-55 years in good health, CMV-negative, and a related stem cell transplant donor.

This clone appeared many times. The V gene is TRBV6-1, the J gene TRBJ1-4; maybe TRBD1 (6 bases). The V end lost 5 bases, the J end lost 4 bases, and 14 bases lay between the germline ends. There are 15 residues in the CDR3. From germline, CDR1 is MNHNS and CDR2 SASEGT. The CDR3 bases are TGTGCCAGCAGTTCCAGGGGCGGTGGTAATGAAAAACTGTTTTTT. Amino acid sequence: CASSSRGGGNEKLFF.

Many counts were recorded for this clone. The chain joins TRBV7-9 to TRBJ1-4, with 10 bases that match TRBD1. The germline CDR1 and CDR2 sequences are SEHNR and FQNEAQ (reference sequence). V lost 7 bases to trimming and J lost 4 bases; unmatched junction nucleotides: 6. The CDR3 runs to 15 residues. The CDR3 spells CASTPTGGYNEKLFF. The CDR3 nucleotides are TGTGCCAGCACCCCGACAGGGGGCTATAATGAAAAACTGTTTTTT.

This clone was recorded many times. The chain couples TRBV30 to TRBJ1-1; no definite D call. CDR1 is GTSNPN, CDR2 SVGIG, per germline (reference sequence). V shed 1 base and J shed 6 bases, with 9 bases lying between them. The length of the CDR3 is 12 residues. For the CDR3, the DNA is TGTGCCTGGAGTGCTATTGCCCCTGAAGCTTTCTTT. As protein: CAWSAIAPEAFF. The full variable domain, rest sourced from reference TRBV30 and TRBJ1-1, is SQTIHQWPATLVQPVGSPLSLECTVEGTSNPNLYWYRQAAGRGLQLLFYSVGIGQISSEVPQNLSASRPQDRQFILSSKKLLLSDSGFYLCAWSAIAPEAFFGQGTRLTVV.

Many counts were recorded for this clone. The genes are TRBV4-2 and TRBJ2-2; D gene ambiguous. V lost 4 bases, J lost 6 bases, and 27 bases lay in between. Germline CDR1 and CDR2: LGHNA and YNFKEQ. The CDR3 totals 19 residues. CDR3 nucleotides: TGTGCCAGCAGCCTTGGAGTCTTTGGCTCCGTCCTCACACCCGGGGAGCTGTTTTTT. Amino acid sequence: CASSLGVFGSVLTPGELFF.

This sequence joins TRBV9 and TRBJ2-1; 11 bases align to TRBD2. The CDR3 totals 17 residues. V trimming: 1 base; J trimming: 7 bases; junction bases outside the gene matches: 10. Germline V gives CDR1 SGDLS, CDR2 YYNGEE. The CDR3 is CASSVPPNSGRGNEQFF. CDR3 nucleotides: TGTGCCAGCAGCGTACCTCCAAATAGCGGGAGGGGTAATGAGCAGTTCTTC.

The chain couples TRBV9 to TRBJ2-1, with TRBD2 as a possible D gene (6 bases). The germline V and J ends were trimmed by 3 bases and 0 bases, with 13 bases remaining between them. Germline V gives CDR1 SGDLS, CDR2 YYNGEE. The length of the CDR3 is 16 residues. DNA of the CDR3: TGTGCCAGCAGCGGACTAGTTCGAGACTCCTACAATGAGCAGTTCTTC. Residues: CASSGLVRDSYNEQFF.

In this sample, this clone turned up many times. The chain links TRBV19 to TRBJ1-5; D ambiguous. This CDR3 comprises 15 residues. Trimming removed 2 bases from V and 2 bases from J, with 10 bases in between. Per the germline V gene, CDR1 is LNHDA and CDR2 is SQIVND (reference sequence). The DNA of the CDR3 is TGTGCCAGTAGTATACGGGAAGGGCGCAATCAGCCCCAGCATTTT. Translated, it gives CASSIREGRNQPQHF.

This clone was counted many times. The V gene is TRBV29-1, the J gene TRBJ2-1, with D perhaps matching TRBD2 (6 bases). Germline V gene sequence: CDR1 SQVTM, CDR2 ANQGSEA. With 3 bases removed from V and 6 bases from J, the gap between germline ends came to 9 bases. The CDR3 length is 12 residues. CDR3 bases: TGCAGCGTTGACGGGGGTACCAATGAGCAGTTCTTC. It codes for CSVDGGTNEQFF.

In its sample, this clone was seen many times. This sequence joins TRBV18 and TRBJ2-1, with a possible D match to TRBD1 (5 bases). The V gene's germline CDR1 is KGHSH and CDR2 LQKENI. The CDR3 contains 14 residues. Trimming pared 4 bases from V and 8 bases from J, leaving 15 bases between. This chain's CDR3 is CASSHVAGIDEQFF. The CDR3 DNA reads as TGTGCCAGCTCACACGTCGCAGGGATCGATGAGCAGTTCTTC.

This clone turned up a few times. The chain couples TRBV7-2 to TRBJ2-1, with D possibly TRBD1 on 5 matching bases. CDR1 SGHTA and CDR2 FQGNSA come from the germline V gene. The CDR3 consists of 17 residues. V was shortened by 5 bases and J by 0 bases, with 17 bases between the two germline ends. Here the CDR3 reads CASSEPTAGLSYNEQFF. For the CDR3, the DNA is TGTGCCAGCAGCGAACCGACGGCAGGGCTCTCCTACAATGAGCAGTTCTTC.

This clone was picked up a small number of times. The chain couples TRBV7-2 to TRBJ1-3; 7 nucleotides match TRBD1. The V segment lost 1 base and the J segment 9 bases; nucleotides outside the gene matches: 9. This CDR3 contains 15 residues. Germline CDR1 is SGHTA and CDR2 is FQGNSA. The CDR3 here is CASSLEQIGGSTIYF. The CDR3 bases are TGTGCCAGCAGCTTAGAACAGATAGGGGGCTCCACCATATATTTT.

This clone showed up many times. J is TRBJ2-3 and V is TRBV6-5, with a weak D call TRBD2 (7 bases). CDR1 is MNHEY, CDR2 SVGAGI, per germline. The CDR3 runs to 15 residues. The V end was cut by 2 bases, the J end by 5 bases, with 14 bases between. CDR3 sequence (DNA): TGTGCCAGCAGTTACATGTGGGGGGGCCTAGATACGCAGTATTTT. It is translated as CASSYMWGGLDTQYF.

This clone came up many times. The rearrangement links TRBV7-9 to TRBJ2-5; 8 nucleotides align to TRBD2. CDR3 length: 14 residues. V shed 5 bases and J 5 bases; nucleotides not matched to a gene: 7. Germline V gene data show CDR1 as SEHNR and CDR2 as FQNEAQ (reference sequence). CDR3 protein: CASSRTGGRETQYF. Written as DNA, the CDR3 is TGTGCCAGCAGCCGGACGGGGGGGCGGGAGACCCAGTACTTC.

The rearrangement links TRBV29-1 to TRBJ1-1, with 9 nucleotides matching TRBD1. This CDR3 is built from 17 residues. CDR1 and CDR2 from the germline V gene are SQVTM and ANQGSEA. The ends lost 4 bases at V and 0 bases at J; junction bases unmatched: 12. The CDR3 sequence is CSVAQHRGRGLNTEAFF. The CDR3, as DNA: TGCAGCGTTGCCCAACACAGGGGGCGCGGATTGAACACTGAAGCTTTCTTT.

This clone was detected only a few times. The rearrangement uses TRBV5-1 and TRBJ2-1; 11 nucleotides agree with TRBD2. Germline V CDR1 and CDR2: SGHRS, YFSETQ. J lost 1 base, V lost 0 bases, and 3 bases had no gene match. This CDR3 comprises 17 residues. The CDR3 sequence: CASSLVLAGGSYNEQFF. CDR3 coding DNA: TGCGCCAGCAGCTTGGTATTAGCGGGAGGGTCCTACAATGAGCAGTTCTTC.

This clone was counted many times. The gene calls are TRBV11-2 and TRBJ2-5, with a weak D call TRBD1 (5 bases). V lost 0 bases to trimming and J lost 5 bases, with 10 bases between them. This CDR3 contains 14 residues. Per germline, CDR1 SGHAT and CDR2 FQNNGV. The chain's CDR3 is CASSLETVWETQYF. CDR3 bases: TGTGCCAGCAGCTTAGAGACAGTCTGGGAGACCCAGTACTTC.

There are many counts of this clone. The rearrangement joins TRBV19 to TRBJ2-1; no reliable D call. V lost 7 bases to trimming and J lost 12 bases, with 19 bases between them. Germline assignment: CDR1 LNHDA and CDR2 SQIVND (reference sequence). The CDR3 is 13 amino acids. The CDR3 region is CASTGLSDWVQFF. The CDR3 nucleotides read TGTGCCAGTACAGGCTTAAGTGATTGGGTGCAGTTCTTC.

There are a few counts of this clone. The V gene is TRBV18, the J gene TRBJ2-2; 9 nucleotides match TRBD1. This CDR3 has 18 residues. With 1 base clipped from V and 4 bases from J, the junction kept 10 bases outside the gene matches. Germline V gene sequence: CDR1 KGHSH, CDR2 LQKENI. DNA of the CDR3: TGTGCCAGCTCACCACTCGAGACAGGGGGAATTAGCACCGGGGAGCTGTTTTTT. Residues: CASSPLETGGISTGELFF.

This clone came up a few times. The V and J genes are TRBV6-4 and TRBJ2-3; 11 nucleotides match TRBD2. The CDR3 has 15 amino acids. Looked up from germline, CDR1 is MRHNA and CDR2 is SNTAGT. After removal of 0 bases from V and 4 bases from J, the junction contained 0 bases not matched to a gene. This CDR3 is CASSDSSGGADTQYF. The CDR3 nucleotides read TGTGCCAGCAGTGACTCTAGCGGGGGGGCAGATACGCAGTATTTT.

This clone appeared many times. The rearrangement uses TRBV2 and TRBJ1-3, with a weak D call TRBD1 (5 bases). The length of the CDR3 is 14 residues. Trimming left V 3 bases short and J 2 bases short, with 8 bases between. Germline V CDR1 and CDR2: SNHLY, FYNNEI. The CDR3 reads CASSDRGAGNTIYF. The DNA for the CDR3 is TGTGCCAGCAGTGATAGGGGCGCTGGAAACACCATATATTTT.

V and J are TRBV25-1 and TRBJ2-1, with 7 positions matching TRBD2. CDR1 and CDR2 from the germline V gene are MGHDK and SYGVNS. The CDR3 sequence is 15 residues long. V shed 3 bases and J 4 bases; nucleotides not matched to a gene: 6. For the CDR3, the DNA is TGTGCCAGCAGTGATTCGGGGGGATTATACAATGAGCAGTTCTTC. Encoded protein: CASSDSGGLYNEQFF.

In this sample, this clone turned up many times. This chain connects TRBV28 to TRBJ1-4; tentatively, D is TRBD1 (6 bases). The ends were cut back, 6 bases at V and 8 bases at J, with 19 bases in the middle. CDR1 is MDHEN and CDR2 is SYDVKM in the germline V gene. The CDR3 totals 15 residues. As DNA, the CDR3 is TGTGCCAGCAGCCCAGGGGCTTCCCTAAAGGAAAAACTGTTTTTT. This sequence encodes CASSPGASLKEKLFF.

This clone was seen many times. The V gene is TRBV27, the J gene TRBJ1-1, with D possibly matching TRBD1 (5 bases). Germline CDR1 and CDR2: MNHEY and SMNVEV (reference sequence). Trimming cost V 1 base and J 0 bases, with 9 bases left between them. This CDR3 region has 15 residues. The CDR3 DNA reads as TGTGCCAGCAGTTTATACTCGACAGTGAACACTGAAGCTTTCTTT. Amino acids: CASSLYSTVNTEAFF.

Only a few counts were recorded for this clone. This rearrangement joins TRBV4-1 to TRBJ2-3; D is possibly TRBD1 (5 bases). This CDR3 is 15 amino acids long. Trimming cost V 4 bases and J 4 bases, with 15 bases left between them. Germline V gives CDR1 MGHRA, CDR2 YSYEKL. The CDR3 protein is CASSRTSDSPDTQYF. For the CDR3, the DNA is TGCGCCAGCAGCCGAACATCCGACAGCCCAGATACGCAGTATTTT.

This clone was recorded many times. The chain couples TRBV29-1 to TRBJ1-1; weak D call: TRBD1 (5 bases). This CDR3 contains 12 residues. Germline CDR1 is SQVTM and CDR2 is ANQGSEA. Trimming shortened V by 4 bases and J by 3 bases, and 9 bases separated the two germline ends. This CDR3 is CSVAWGDTEAFF. In DNA form, the CDR3 reads TGCAGCGTTGCTTGGGGGGACACTGAAGCTTTCTTT.

At least ten counts were recorded for this clone. V and J are TRBV7-9 and TRBJ2-7, with D possibly matching TRBD1 (5 bases). V gave up 5 bases and J gave up 0 bases, with 11 bases separating them. This CDR3 is 14 amino acids long. The germline V gene encodes CDR1 SEHNR and CDR2 FQNEAQ (reference sequence). As DNA, the CDR3 is TGTGCCAGCAGCCCCGTCGACAGCTCCTACGAGCAGTACTTC. Translating gives CASSPVDSSYEQYF.

This clone was seen ten or more times. CDR3 DNA: TGTGCCAGCAGCTTGGTCGGGTCCTTGACCGGGGAGCTGTTTTTT. Translation gives CASSLVGSLTGELFF. V usage is TRBV5-5 and J usage is TRBJ2-2; no reliable D call. The germline V gene has CDR1 SGHKS and CDR2 YYEKEE (reference sequence). CDR3 length: 15 residues. V was cut by 0 bases and J by 5 bases, with 11 bases left in between.